This section outlines one TCR beta chain sequence together with its context. Its antigen is not identified. This sample was taken from a study of T cell responses to AZD1222 COVID-19 vaccine. Study-wide results and limits: No repertoire was sampled before or during the peak T cell response, only after it. There were vaccine-associated CD4 TCRs across spike, dominant at 160-218 and 743-854. Clonal diversity was possibly underestimated, and white British individuals and females predominated among donors.

Germline CDR1 and CDR2: SGHTS and YDEGEE. The CDR3 is made up of 16 amino acids. Trimming stripped 7 bases from V and 0 bases from J, with 17 bases between. Assay used: immunoSEQ multiplex PCR; TCRdb lists only in-frame clones, some missing. The repertoire consists of more than 95,000 clones, with 70% to 90% occurring once and the leading ten covering under 20%. The clonotype comes from an adult in good health. The sample consisted of peripheral blood, taken on day 0 of AZD1222 vaccination. The rearrangement links TRBV5-8 to TRBJ1-5, with D tentatively TRBD1 (6 bases). As DNA, the CDR3 is TGTGCCAGCCCCGGACAGAGAGTGAATAGCAATCAGCCCCAGCATTTT. This translates into CASPGQRVNSNQPQHF. Full variable domain (outside the CDR3, taken from reference TRBV5-8 and TRBJ1-5): EAGVTQSPTHLIKTRGQQATLRCSPISGHTSVYWYQQALGLGLQFLLWYDEGEERNRGNFPPRFSGRQFPNYSSELNVNALELEDSALYLCASPGQRVNSNQPQHFGDGTRLSIL.